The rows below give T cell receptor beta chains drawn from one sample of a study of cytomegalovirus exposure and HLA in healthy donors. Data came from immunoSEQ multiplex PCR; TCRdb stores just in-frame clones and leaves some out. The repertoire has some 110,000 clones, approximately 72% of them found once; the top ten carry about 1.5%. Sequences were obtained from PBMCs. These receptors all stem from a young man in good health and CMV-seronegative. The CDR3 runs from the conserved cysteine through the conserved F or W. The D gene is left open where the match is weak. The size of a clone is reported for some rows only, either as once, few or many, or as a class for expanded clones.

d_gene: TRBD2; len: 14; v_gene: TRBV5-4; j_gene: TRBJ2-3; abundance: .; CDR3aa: CASSLEAGEDTQYF; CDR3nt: TGTGCCAGCAGCTTGGAAGCGGGAGAAGATACGCAGTATTTT
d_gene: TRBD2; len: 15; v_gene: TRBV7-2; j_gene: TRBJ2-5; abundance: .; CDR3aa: CASSRSGRARETQYF; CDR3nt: TGTGCCAGCAGCCGTAGCGGGAGGGCCCGAGAGACCCAGTACTTC
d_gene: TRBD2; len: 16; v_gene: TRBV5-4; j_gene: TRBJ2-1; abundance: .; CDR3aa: CASSPRLAGGTNEQFF; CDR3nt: TGTGCCAGCAGCCCCAGACTAGCGGGAGGCACTAATGAGCAGTTCTTC
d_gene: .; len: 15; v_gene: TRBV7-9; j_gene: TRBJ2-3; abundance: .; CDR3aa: CASNPQAVGRDTQYF; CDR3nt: TGTGCCAGCAACCCTCAGGCAGTCGGAAGAGATACGCAGTATTTT
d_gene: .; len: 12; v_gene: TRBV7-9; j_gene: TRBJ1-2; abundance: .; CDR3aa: CASSPKEGGYTF; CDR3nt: TGTGCCAGCAGCCCCAAGGAGGGAGGCTACACCTTC
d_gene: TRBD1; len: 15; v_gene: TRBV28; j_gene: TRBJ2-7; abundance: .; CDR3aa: CASSGQGKSAYEQYF; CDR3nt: TGTGCCAGTTCGGGACAGGGAAAAAGTGCATACGAGCAGTACTTC
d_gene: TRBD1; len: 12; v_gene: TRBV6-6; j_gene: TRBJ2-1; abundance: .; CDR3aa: CASHRGRDEQFF; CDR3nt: TGTGCCAGCCACAGGGGGCGAGATGAGCAGTTCTTC
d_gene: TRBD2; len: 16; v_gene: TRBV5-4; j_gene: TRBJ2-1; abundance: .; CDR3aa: CASSYGGAGGSNEQFF; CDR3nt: TGTGCCAGCAGCTACGGGGGCGCGGGGGGGAGCAATGAGCAGTTCTTC
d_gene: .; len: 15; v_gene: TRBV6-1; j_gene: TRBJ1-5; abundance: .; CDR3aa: CASRYSLESNQPQHF; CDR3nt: TGTGCCAGCAGGTATTCTTTGGAGAGCAATCAGCCCCAGCATTTT
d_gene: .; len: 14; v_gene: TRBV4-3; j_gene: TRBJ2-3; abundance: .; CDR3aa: CASSQADFGDTQYF; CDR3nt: TGCGCCAGCAGCCAAGCGGACTTCGGGGATACGCAGTATTTT
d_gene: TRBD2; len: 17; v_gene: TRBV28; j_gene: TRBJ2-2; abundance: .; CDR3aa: CASRVTSGGDNTGELFF; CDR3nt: TGTGCCAGCAGGGTCACTAGCGGGGGAGATAACACCGGGGAGCTGTTTTTT
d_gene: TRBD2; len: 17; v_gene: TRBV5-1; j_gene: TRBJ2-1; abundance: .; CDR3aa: CASSLVASGGVDNEQFF; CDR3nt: TGCGCCAGCAGCTTGGTGGCTAGCGGGGGGGTGGACAATGAGCAGTTCTTC
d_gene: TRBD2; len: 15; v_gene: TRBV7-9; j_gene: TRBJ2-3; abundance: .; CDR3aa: CASSLETSDRVTQYF; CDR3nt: TGTGCCAGCAGCTTAGAGACTAGCGATAGGGTTACGCAGTATTTT
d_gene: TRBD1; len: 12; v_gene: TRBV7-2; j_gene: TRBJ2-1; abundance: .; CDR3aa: CASSLDRFEQFF; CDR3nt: TGTGCCAGCAGCTTGGACAGGTTTGAGCAGTTCTTC
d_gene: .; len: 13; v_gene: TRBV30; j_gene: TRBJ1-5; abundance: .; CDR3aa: CAWSVGGRQPQHF; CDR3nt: TGTGCCTGGAGTGTAGGGGGTAGGCAGCCCCAGCATTTT
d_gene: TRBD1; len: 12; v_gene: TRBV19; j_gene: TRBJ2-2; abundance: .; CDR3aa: CATSGGEWVLFF; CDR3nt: TGTGCCACCTCAGGGGGCGAATGGGTGCTGTTTTTT
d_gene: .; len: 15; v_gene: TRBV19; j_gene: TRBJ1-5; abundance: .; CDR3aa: CASSIYLSRDQPQHF; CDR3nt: TGTGCCAGTAGTATTTACCTTTCCAGGGATCAGCCCCAGCATTTT
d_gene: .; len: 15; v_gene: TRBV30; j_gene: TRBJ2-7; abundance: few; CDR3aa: CAWSVRVRRTGEQYF; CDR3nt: TGTGCCTGGAGTGTACGTGTCAGGCGAACAGGGGAGCAGTACTTC
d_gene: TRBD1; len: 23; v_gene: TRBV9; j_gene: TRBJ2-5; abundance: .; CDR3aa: CASSRRPPGQGVSRAVAQETQYF; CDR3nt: TGTGCCAGCAGCAGGAGGCCTCCGGGACAGGGTGTTTCGCGGGCTGTGGCACAAGAGACCCAGTACTTC
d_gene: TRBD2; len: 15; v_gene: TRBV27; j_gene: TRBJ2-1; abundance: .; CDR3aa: CASRQREEGGGEQFF; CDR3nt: TGTGCCAGCAGACAGCGGGAGGAAGGTGGGGGTGAGCAGTTCTTC
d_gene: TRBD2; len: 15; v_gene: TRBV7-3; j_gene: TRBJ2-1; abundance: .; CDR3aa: CASSSGLAGFNEQFF; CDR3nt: TGTGCCAGCAGCTCAGGACTAGCGGGTTTCAATGAGCAGTTCTTC
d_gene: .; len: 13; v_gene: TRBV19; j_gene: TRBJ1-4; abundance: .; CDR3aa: CASRGYANEKLFF; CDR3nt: TGTGCCAGCCGGGGGTACGCTAATGAAAAACTGTTTTTT
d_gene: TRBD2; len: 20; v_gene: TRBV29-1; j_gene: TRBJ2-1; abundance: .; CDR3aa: CSGGGVGTSGRAAVYNEQFF; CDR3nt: TGCAGCGGGGGGGGTGTGGGGACTAGCGGGAGGGCCGCTGTATACAATGAGCAGTTCTTC
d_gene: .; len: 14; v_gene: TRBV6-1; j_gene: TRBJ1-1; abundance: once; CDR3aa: CASSERTANTEAFF; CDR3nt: TGTGCCAGCAGTGAACGGACAGCGAACACTGAAGCTTTCTTT
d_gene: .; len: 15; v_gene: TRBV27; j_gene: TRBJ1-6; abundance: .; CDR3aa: CASRYATGSNSPLHF; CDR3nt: TGTGCCAGCAGATACGCGACAGGTTCTAATTCACCCCTCCACTTT
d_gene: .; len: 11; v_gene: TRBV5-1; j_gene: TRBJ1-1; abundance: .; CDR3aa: CASSLGSEAFF; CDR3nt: TGCGCCAGCAGCTTGGGTAGTGAAGCTTTCTTT
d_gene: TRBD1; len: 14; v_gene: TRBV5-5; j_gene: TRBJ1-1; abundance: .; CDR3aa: CASSRDRGRTEAFF; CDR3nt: TGTGCCAGCAGCCGGGACAGGGGGAGGACTGAAGCTTTCTTT
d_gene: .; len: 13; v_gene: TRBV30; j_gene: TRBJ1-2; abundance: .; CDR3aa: CASVSGTKDGYTF; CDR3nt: TGTGCTTCGGTCAGCGGGACAAAGGATGGCTACACCTTC
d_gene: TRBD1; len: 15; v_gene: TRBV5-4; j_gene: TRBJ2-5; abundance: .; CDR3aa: CASSLARDSQETQYF; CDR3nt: TGTGCCAGCAGCTTGGCCAGGGACAGCCAAGAGACCCAGTACTTC
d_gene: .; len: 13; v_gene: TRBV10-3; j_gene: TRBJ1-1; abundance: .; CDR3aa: CAISETGLAEAFF; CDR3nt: TGTGCCATCAGTGAAACAGGGTTGGCTGAAGCTTTCTTT
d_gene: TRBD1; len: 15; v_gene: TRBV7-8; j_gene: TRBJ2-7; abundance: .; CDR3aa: CASSFQDRGPGEQYF; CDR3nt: TGTGCCAGCAGCTTCCAGGACAGGGGGCCAGGGGAGCAGTACTTC
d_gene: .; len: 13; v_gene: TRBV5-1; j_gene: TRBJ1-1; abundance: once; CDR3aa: CASSLGPVSEAFF; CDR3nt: TGCGCCAGCAGCTTGGGTCCGGTTTCTGAAGCTTTCTTT
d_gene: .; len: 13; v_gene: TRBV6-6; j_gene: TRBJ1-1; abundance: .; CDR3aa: CASLTAMNTEAFF; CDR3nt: TGTGCCAGCCTGACAGCGATGAACACTGAAGCTTTCTTT
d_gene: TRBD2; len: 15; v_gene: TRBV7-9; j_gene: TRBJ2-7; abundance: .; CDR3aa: CVSSPWTSGRYEQYF; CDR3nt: TGTGTCAGCAGCCCCTGGACTAGCGGGAGGTACGAGCAGTACTTC
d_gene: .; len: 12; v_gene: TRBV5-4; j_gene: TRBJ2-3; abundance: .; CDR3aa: CASKKGADTQYF; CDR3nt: TGTGCCAGCAAAAAGGGGGCAGATACGCAGTATTTT
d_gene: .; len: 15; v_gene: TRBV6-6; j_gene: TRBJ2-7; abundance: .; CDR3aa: CASSYSGQAVHEQYF; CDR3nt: TGTGCCAGCAGTTACTCGGGCCAAGCAGTCCACGAGCAGTACTTC
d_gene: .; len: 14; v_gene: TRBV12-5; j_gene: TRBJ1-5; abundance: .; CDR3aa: CASGWGHSNQPQHF; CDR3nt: TGTGCTAGTGGGTGGGGGCACAGCAATCAGCCCCAGCATTTT